This TCR beta chain was recorded in a study of T cell responses to AZD1222 COVID-19 vaccine. J was trimmed by 6 bases and V by 5 bases; bases with no gene match: 15. This CDR3 has 16 amino acids. Germline V gene lookup returns CDR1 SGHRS and CDR2 YFSETQ. For this clone: The antigen remains unidentified.

Study-wide findings and caveats: Clonal diversity may have been underestimated in mostly white British donors. Repertoires were obtained solely post-peak T cell response. Just six people given AZD1222 tested seropositive at baseline.

The data were produced by immunoSEQ multiplex PCR, yet TCRdb's version contains in-frame clones alone and is incomplete. The sample holds 140,000 to 150,000 clones, roughly 87% seen once. The material sequenced was peripheral blood, taken 28 days after the second dose of the MenACWY control vaccine. The TCR was taken from an adult who received the MenACWY meningococcal vaccine as a control. The chain has TRBV5-1 and TRBJ2-7, with 9 positions matching TRBD1. In nucleotides, the CDR3 is TGCGCCAGCAGTTTTGAGCCTTCCGGGACAGGGCGCGAGCAGTACTTC. The encoded protein is CASSFEPSGTGREQYF.